This T cell receptor beta chain is drawn from a study of T-cell memory formation after mild COVID-19. Broader study findings: Whether second-wave clones peaking at day 37 were SARS-CoV-2 specific went unconfirmed.

TCRdb itself ran the 5' RACE reads through MiXCR, one entry per CDR3 protein. The sample carries more than 200,000 distinct CDR3 sequences, about a sixth recorded once. This clonotype was detected a few times. Antigen specificity is unknown. This CDR3 comprises 15 residues. J gave up 8 bases and V 2 bases, and 7 bases lay outside the gene matches. Germline CDR1 LGHNA, CDR2 YSLEER. The sequence was collected from a man aged 18 to 30 who had mild COVID-19 (a few samples of this study predate the infection). Cell type and time point are not known. This sequence joins TRBV4-3 and TRBJ2-3, with TRBD2 identical over 10 bases. The sequenced sample consisted of PBMCs or a T cell subset sorted from them (not recorded which). The CDR3 loop is CASSQPSGGRVTQYF. The CDR3 coding sequence is TGCGCCAGCAGCCAACCTAGCGGGGGTCGGGTTACGCAGTATTTT.